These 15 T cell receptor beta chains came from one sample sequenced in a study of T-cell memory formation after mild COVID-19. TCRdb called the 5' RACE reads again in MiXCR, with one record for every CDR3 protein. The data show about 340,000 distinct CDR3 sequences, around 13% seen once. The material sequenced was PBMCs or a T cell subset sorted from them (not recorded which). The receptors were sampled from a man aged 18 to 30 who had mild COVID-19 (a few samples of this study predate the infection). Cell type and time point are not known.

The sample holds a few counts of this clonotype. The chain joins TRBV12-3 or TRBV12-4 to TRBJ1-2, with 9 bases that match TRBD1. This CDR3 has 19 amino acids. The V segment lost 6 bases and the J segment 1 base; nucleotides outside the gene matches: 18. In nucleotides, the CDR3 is TGTGCCAGCAGCCGAGACACTGACAGGGGGTTCCTTCTTAACTATGGCTACACCTTC. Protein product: CASSRDTDRGFLLNYGYTF.

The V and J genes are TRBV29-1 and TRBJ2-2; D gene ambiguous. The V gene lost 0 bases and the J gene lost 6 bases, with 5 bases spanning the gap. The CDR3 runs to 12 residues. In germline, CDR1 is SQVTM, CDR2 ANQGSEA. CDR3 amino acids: CSVEDRSGELFF. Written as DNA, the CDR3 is TGCAGCGTTGAAGATCGCTCCGGGGAGCTGTTTTTT.

The CDR3 DNA reads as TGTGCCAGCAGCTGGGCCGGTCCGAACTATGGCTACACCTTC. This codes for CASSWAGPNYGYTF. The rearrangement uses TRBV6-6 and TRBJ1-2; D uncertain. This CDR3 comprises 14 residues. Germline V CDR1 and CDR2: MNHNY, SVGAGI (reference sequence). V lost 6 bases, J lost 2 bases, and 13 bases lay in between.

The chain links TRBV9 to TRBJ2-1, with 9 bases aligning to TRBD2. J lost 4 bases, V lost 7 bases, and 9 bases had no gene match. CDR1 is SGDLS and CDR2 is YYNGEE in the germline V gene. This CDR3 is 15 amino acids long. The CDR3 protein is CASGLDSGGYNEQFF. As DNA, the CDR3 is TGTGCCAGCGGCCTGGATAGCGGGGGATACAATGAGCAGTTCTTC.

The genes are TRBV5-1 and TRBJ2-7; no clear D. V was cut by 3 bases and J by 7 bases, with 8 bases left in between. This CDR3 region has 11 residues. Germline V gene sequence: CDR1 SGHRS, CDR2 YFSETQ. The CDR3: CASSSGWEQYF. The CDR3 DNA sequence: TGCGCCAGCAGCTCGGGTTGGGAGCAGTACTTC.

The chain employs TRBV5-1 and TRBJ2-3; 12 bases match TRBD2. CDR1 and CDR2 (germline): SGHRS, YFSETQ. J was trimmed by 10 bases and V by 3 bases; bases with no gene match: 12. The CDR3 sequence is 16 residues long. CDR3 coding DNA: TGCGCCAGCAGCTCGGGACTAGCGGGCGAGCTTGTTCCGCAGTATTTT. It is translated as CASSSGLAGELVPQYF.

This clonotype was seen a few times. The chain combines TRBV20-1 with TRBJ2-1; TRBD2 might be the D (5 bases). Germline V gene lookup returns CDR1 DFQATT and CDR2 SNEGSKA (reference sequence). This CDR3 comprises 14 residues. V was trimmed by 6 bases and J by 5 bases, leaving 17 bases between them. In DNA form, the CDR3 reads TGCAGTGCCCTCGCCCCACTAGTGGACAATGAGCAGTTCTTC. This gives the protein CSALAPLVDNEQFF.

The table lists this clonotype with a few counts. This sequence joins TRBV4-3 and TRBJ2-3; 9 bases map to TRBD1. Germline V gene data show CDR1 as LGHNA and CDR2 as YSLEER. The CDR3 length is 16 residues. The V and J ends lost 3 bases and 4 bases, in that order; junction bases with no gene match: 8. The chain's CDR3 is CASSQEPDRGADTQYF. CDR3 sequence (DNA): TGCGCCAGCAGCCAGGAACCGGACAGGGGAGCAGATACGCAGTATTTT.

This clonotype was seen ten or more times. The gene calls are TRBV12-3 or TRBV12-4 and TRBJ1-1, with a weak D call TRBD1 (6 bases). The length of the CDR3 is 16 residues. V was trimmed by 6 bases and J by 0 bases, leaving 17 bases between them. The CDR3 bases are TGTGCCAGCAGCCCAAAACCGGGACACCTGAACACTGAAGCTTTCTTT. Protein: CASSPKPGHLNTEAFF.

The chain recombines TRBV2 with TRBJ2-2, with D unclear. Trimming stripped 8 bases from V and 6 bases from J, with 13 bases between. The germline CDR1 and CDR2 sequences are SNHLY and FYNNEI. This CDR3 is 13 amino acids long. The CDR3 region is CASGKWVAGELFF. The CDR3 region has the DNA TGTGCCAGCGGCAAGTGGGTGGCCGGGGAGCTGTTTTTT.

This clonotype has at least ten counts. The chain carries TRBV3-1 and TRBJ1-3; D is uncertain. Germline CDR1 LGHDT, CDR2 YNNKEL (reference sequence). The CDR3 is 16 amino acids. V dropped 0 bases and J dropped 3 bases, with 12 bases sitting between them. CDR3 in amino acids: CASSQDPARSGNTIYF. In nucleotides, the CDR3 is TGTGCCAGCAGCCAAGATCCCGCTAGAAGTGGAAACACCATATATTTT.

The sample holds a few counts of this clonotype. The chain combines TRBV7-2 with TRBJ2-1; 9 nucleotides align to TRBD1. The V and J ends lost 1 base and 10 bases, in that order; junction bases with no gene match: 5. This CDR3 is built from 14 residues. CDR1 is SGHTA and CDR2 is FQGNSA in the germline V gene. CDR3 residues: CASSLVQGAGEQFF. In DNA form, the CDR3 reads TGTGCCAGCAGCTTAGTACAGGGGGCGGGGGAGCAGTTCTTC.

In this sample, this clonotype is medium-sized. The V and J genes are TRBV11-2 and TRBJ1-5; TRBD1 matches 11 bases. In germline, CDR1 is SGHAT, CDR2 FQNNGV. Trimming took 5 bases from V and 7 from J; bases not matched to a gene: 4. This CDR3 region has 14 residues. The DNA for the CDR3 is TGTGCCAGCAGCGTAGGGACAGGGGGACAGCCCCAGCATTTT. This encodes CASSVGTGGQPQHF.

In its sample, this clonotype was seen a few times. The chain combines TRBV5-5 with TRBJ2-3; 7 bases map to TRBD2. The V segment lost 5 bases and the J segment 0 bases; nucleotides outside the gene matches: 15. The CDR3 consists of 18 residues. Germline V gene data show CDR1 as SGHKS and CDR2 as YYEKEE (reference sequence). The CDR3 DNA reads TGTGCCAGCAGTCGGACTAGGTATCGGAGTTTGAGCACAGATACGCAGTATTTT. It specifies CASSRTRYRSLSTDTQYF.

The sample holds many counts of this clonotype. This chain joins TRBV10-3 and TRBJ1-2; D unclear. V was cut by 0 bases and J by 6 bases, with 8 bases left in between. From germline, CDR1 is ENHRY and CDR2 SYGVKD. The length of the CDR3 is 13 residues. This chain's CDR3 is CAISESIEDGYTF. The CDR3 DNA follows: TGTGCCATCAGTGAGTCGATAGAGGATGGCTACACCTTC.